This entry lists 30 T cell receptor beta chains sequenced from one sample in a study of OX40 agonist ivuxolimab in advanced cancers. TCRdb keeps only in-frame clones here, not all; method: immunoSEQ multiplex PCR. The sample records approximately 42,000 clones, 88% being singletons. This sample comprised CD4+ or CD8+ T cells sorted from blood, obtained in a trial of the OX40 agonist ivuxolimab. The receptors shown here come from an adult with an advanced solid tumor such as melanoma, head and neck, liver or kidney cancer.

The chain is built from TRBV13 and TRBJ1-2, with 7 bases fitting TRBD1. The trim removed 7 bases at V and 2 bases at J, leaving 4 bases unmatched. This CDR3 contains 13 residues. CDR1 and CDR2 (germline): PRHDT, FYEKMQ (reference sequence). The CDR3 reads CASNQGGNYGYTF. DNA of the CDR3: TGTGCCAGCAACCAGGGGGGGAACTATGGCTACACCTTC.

V usage is TRBV7-3 and J usage is TRBJ2-2; tentatively, D is TRBD1 or TRBD2 (5 bases each). Trimming cost V 5 bases and J 6 bases, with 13 bases left between them. CDR1 and CDR2 (germline): SGHTA, FQGTGA. This CDR3 is 14 amino acids long. The CDR3 bases are TGTGCCAGCAGCCCAAAATGGGGACCCGGGGAGCTGTTTTTT. Amino acids: CASSPKWGPGELFF. The full variable domain, with the rest looked up from reference TRBV7-3 and TRBJ2-2, is GAGVSQTPSNKVTEKGKYVELRCDPISGHTALYWYRQSLGQGPEFLIYFQGTGAADDSGLPNDRFFAVRPEGSVSTLKIQRTERGDSAVYLCASSPKWGPGELFFGEGSRLTVL.

The chain is built from TRBV7-3 and TRBJ2-1, with D unresolved. Germline loops: CDR1 SGHTA, CDR2 FQGTGA. V lost 2 bases and J 4 bases, leaving 6 bases between the germline ends. This CDR3 comprises 13 residues. The CDR3 spells CASSLFEYNEQFF. CDR3 nucleotides: TGTGCCAGCAGCTTATTTGAGTACAATGAGCAGTTCTTC.

V usage is TRBV6-6 and J usage is TRBJ2-2; D not certain. V dropped 0 bases and J dropped 6 bases, with 2 bases sitting between them. The CDR3 has 12 residues. Germline V CDR1 and CDR2: MNHNY, SVGAGI (reference sequence). CDR3 bases: TGTGCCAGCAGTTACTCGCCCGGGGAGCTGTTTTTT. Encoded protein: CASSYSPGELFF.

This clone came up a few times. The chain has TRBV19 and TRBJ2-3; D unresolved. The CDR3 totals 13 residues. V dropped 4 bases and J dropped 5 bases, with 10 bases sitting between them. Germline V gives CDR1 LNHDA, CDR2 SQIVND (reference sequence). The DNA of the CDR3 is TGTGCCAGTAGTAGCTTCTGGCGAGATACGCAGTATTTT. Translating it yields CASSSFWRDTQYF. Full variable domain (rest looked up from reference TRBV19 and TRBJ2-3): DGGITQSPKYLFRKEGQNVTLSCEQNLNHDAMYWYRQDPGQGLRLIYYSQIVNDFQKGDIAEGYSVSREKKESFPLTVTSAQKNPTAFYLCASSSFWRDTQYFGPGTRLTVL.

This clone was picked up many times. V gene TRBV19 combines with J gene TRBJ1-5; TRBD1 matches at 8 bases. The length of the CDR3 is 15 residues. Germline-derived CDR1 and CDR2 are LNHDA and SQIVND (reference sequence). V lost 2 bases, J lost 5 bases, and 5 bases stayed unmatched. CDR3 in DNA: TGTGCCAGTAGTATATGGACAGGGCCGGATCAGCCCCAGCATTTT. Residues: CASSIWTGPDQPQHF.

This chain connects TRBV6-5 to TRBJ2-5; TRBD2 agrees at 10 bases. Per germline, CDR1 MNHEY and CDR2 SVGAGI. V lost 5 bases and J lost 5; bases outside the gene matches: 5. CDR3 length equals 14 residues. In DNA form, the CDR3 reads TGTGCCAGCAGTCAGCGGGGGGGCCGGGAGACCCAGTACTTC. Its translation is CASSQRGGRETQYF.

The rearrangement joins TRBV20-1 to TRBJ2-7, with D hard to call. This CDR3 is built from 11 residues. Germline lookup yields CDR1 DFQATT and CDR2 SNEGSKA (reference sequence). Trimming pared 2 bases from V and 7 bases from J, leaving 9 bases between. CDR3 sequence reads: CSARLGWEQYV. CDR3 DNA sequence: TGCAGTGCTAGACTGGGGTGGGAGCAGTACGTC.

This clone was detected once. The J gene is TRBJ2-5, the V gene TRBV28, with D hard to call. This CDR3 region has 15 residues. Trimming removed 5 bases from V and 5 bases from J, with 18 bases in between. Germline V gives CDR1 MDHEN, CDR2 SYDVKM. The CDR3 coding sequence is TGTGCCAGCAGTCCGCGTGAACCCCTTGGGGAGACCCAGTACTTC. Translated, it gives CASSPREPLGETQYF.

This chain joins TRBV11-1 and TRBJ1-2; TRBD1 aligns across 9 bases. This CDR3 has 16 amino acids. Germline assignment: CDR1 SGHAT and CDR2 FQDESV (reference sequence). Trimming took 0 bases from V and 12 from J; bases not matched to a gene: 14. CDR3 sequence: CASSLARGTGSNADTF. Here the CDR3 DNA reads TGTGCCAGCAGCTTAGCGCGGGGGACAGGGTCTAATGCTGACACCTTC.

The genes are TRBV19 and TRBJ2-5; the D gene is possibly TRBD1 (6 bases). CDR3 length: 13 residues. Germline CDR1 reads LNHDA; CDR2 reads SQIVND (reference sequence). Trimming took 5 bases from V and 3 from J, leaving 10 bases between them. The CDR3 region is CASSSQGKETQYF. CDR3 bases: TGTGCCAGTAGTTCACAGGGAAAAGAGACCCAGTACTTC.

The chain joins TRBV25-1 to TRBJ1-4; D is possibly TRBD1 (6 bases). The CDR3 length is 15 residues. Germline CDR1 MGHDK, CDR2 SYGVNS. The V gene lost 7 bases and the J gene lost 8 bases, with 20 bases spanning the gap. Here the CDR3 reads CASTPGGRTREKLFF. The DNA of the CDR3 is TGTGCCAGCACCCCGGGGGGCAGGACAAGGGAAAAACTGTTTTTT.

The chain links TRBV5-1 to TRBJ2-3; 7 positions match TRBD2. With 4 bases clipped from V and 2 bases from J, the junction kept 1 base outside the gene matches. The germline V gene encodes CDR1 SGHRS and CDR2 YFSETQ. The CDR3 has 13 amino acids. CDR3 in DNA: TGCGCCAGCAGCGCGGGAGACACAGATACGCAGTATTTT. It is translated as CASSAGDTDTQYF.

The chain carries TRBV6-5 and TRBJ1-1; D is possibly TRBD1 (6 bases). The V gene lost 2 bases and the J gene lost 1 base, with 11 bases spanning the gap. CDR1 MNHEY and CDR2 SVGAGI come from the germline V gene. The CDR3 consists of 15 residues. CDR3 nucleotide sequence: TGTGCCAGCAGTTACGGGCCGACAGGGAACACTGAAGCTTTCTTT. Translation gives CASSYGPTGNTEAFF.

The chain has TRBV10-3 and TRBJ2-1; D may correspond to TRBD1 or TRBD2 (5 bases each). Germline values: CDR1 ENHRY, CDR2 SYGVKD. V was trimmed by 6 bases and J by 4 bases, leaving 10 bases between them. This CDR3 spans 13 amino acids. The DNA for the CDR3 is TGTGCCATCAGGGTAGAGGGGTACAATGAGCAGTTCTTC. The encoded protein is CAIRVEGYNEQFF.

The chain has TRBV9 and TRBJ2-2; D possibly corresponds to TRBD1 (6 bases). The CDR3 runs 14 residues. Trimming took 6 bases from V and 0 from J, leaving 9 bases between them. The germline gives CDR1 SGDLS, CDR2 YYNGEE. The CDR3 is CASTGTSNTGELFF. The CDR3 coding sequence is TGTGCCAGCACCGGGACATCGAACACCGGGGAGCTGTTTTTT.

A few counts support this clone. The chain recombines TRBV19 with TRBJ1-4; tentatively, D is TRBD1 (5 bases). Per germline, CDR1 LNHDA and CDR2 SQIVND (reference sequence). V was pared by 5 bases and J by 6 bases, with 13 bases between. This CDR3 has 14 amino acids. The chain's CDR3 is CASSWSGGDEKLFF. The CDR3 bases are TGTGCCAGTAGTTGGAGCGGAGGGGATGAAAAACTGTTTTTT. Full variable domain (missing parts from reference TRBV19 and TRBJ1-4): DGGITQSPKYLFRKEGQNVTLSCEQNLNHDAMYWYRQDPGQGLRLIYYSQIVNDFQKGDIAEGYSVSREKKESFPLTVTSAQKNPTAFYLCASSWSGGDEKLFFGSGTQLSVL.

The chain is built from TRBV7-2 and TRBJ1-6; 8 bases are shared with TRBD1. In germline, CDR1 is SGHTA, CDR2 FQGNSA. V trimming: 9 bases; J trimming: 8 bases; junction bases outside the gene matches: 6. The CDR3 covers 13 residues. Here the CDR3 reads CASGDRFDSPLHF. The CDR3 DNA follows: TGTGCCAGTGGGGACAGGTTTGATTCACCCCTCCACTTT.

The chain uses TRBV7-9 and TRBJ1-1; a weak D match, TRBD1 (5 bases). Germline CDR1 and CDR2: SEHNR and FQNEAQ (reference sequence). The V end lost 5 bases, the J end lost 10 bases, and 17 bases lay between the germline ends. This CDR3 comprises 13 residues. The CDR3 region has the DNA TGTGCCAGCAGCGCCCCCGGGACGAAGGGAGCTTTCTTT. It is translated as CASSAPGTKGAFF.

The rearrangement joins TRBV28 to TRBJ1-5; no clear D. This CDR3 is built from 15 residues. The V end lost 3 bases, the J end lost 0 bases, and 9 bases lay between the germline ends. In germline, CDR1 is MDHEN, CDR2 SYDVKM. The CDR3 sequence: CASSFEEYSNQPQHF. The CDR3 DNA sequence: TGTGCCAGCAGTTTCGAGGAATATAGCAATCAGCCCCAGCATTTT.

V gene TRBV29-1 combines with J gene TRBJ2-2; D is possibly TRBD1 (7 bases). This CDR3 is 14 amino acids long. The V gene's germline CDR1 is SQVTM and CDR2 ANQGSEA. The V end was cut by 7 bases, the J end by 2 bases, with 14 bases between. The CDR3 DNA reads as TGCAGCGGGGGGGACAGCAAAAACACCGGGGAGCTGTTTTTT. Its protein is CSGGDSKNTGELFF.

This sequence joins TRBV14 and TRBJ2-3; the match to TRBD2 covers 9 bases. The CDR3 has 17 amino acids. The ends lost 0 bases at V and 0 bases at J; junction bases unmatched: 4. Germline values: CDR1 SGHDN, CDR2 FVKESK. CDR3: CASSQDVAGASTDTQYF. Here the CDR3 DNA reads TGTGCCAGCAGCCAAGACGTAGCGGGGGCGAGCACAGATACGCAGTATTTT.

The chain has TRBV4-1 and TRBJ1-2, with D unresolved. V lost 6 bases and J 8 bases, leaving 19 bases between the germline ends. Germline V CDR1 and CDR2: MGHRA, YSYEKL. This CDR3 spans 14 amino acids. The CDR3 coding sequence is TGCGCCAGCAGGGCTTCGAGGCCTCGAGGAGGCTACACCTTC. Amino acids: CASRASRPRGGYTF.

This clone was seen only a few times. The V and J genes are TRBV27 and TRBJ2-1, with D perhaps TRBD1 or TRBD2 (6 bases each). Trimming stripped 4 bases from V and 6 bases from J, with 22 bases between. Germline V gives CDR1 MNHEY, CDR2 SMNVEV (reference sequence). This CDR3 has 17 residues. The CDR3 DNA sequence: TGTGCCAGCAGTTGGTCTAGTGAGGGGGGCTTATTCAATGAGCAGTTCTTC. This encodes CASSWSSEGGLFNEQFF.

This sequence joins TRBV7-2 and TRBJ2-5; D is undetermined. The V end lost 4 bases, the J end lost 1 base, and 16 bases lay between the germline ends. The CDR3 extends over 16 amino acids. Germline loops: CDR1 SGHTA, CDR2 FQGNSA. CDR3 amino acids: CASSSQPDDFQETQYF. Here the CDR3 DNA reads TGTGCCAGCAGCTCCCAACCCGACGACTTCCAAGAGACCCAGTACTTC.

CDR3 in amino acids: CASSFGGRNTDTQYF. As DNA, the CDR3 is TGTGCCAGCAGCTTCGGGGGGAGGAACACAGATACGCAGTATTTT. The rearrangement links TRBV11-2 to TRBJ2-3, with TRBD2 matching 7 bases. V dropped 3 bases and J dropped 2; count of bases not matched to a gene: 5. CDR3 length: 15 amino acids. In germline, CDR1 is SGHAT, CDR2 FQNNGV.

This clone was observed a handful of times. V is TRBV4-3 and J is TRBJ2-1; 7 bases agree with TRBD2. This CDR3 has 17 amino acids. Germline V CDR1 and CDR2: LGHNA, YSLEER. Trimming removed 0 bases from V and 9 bases from J; junction bases left unmatched: 14. The CDR3 loop is CASSQELLAEIYGEQFF. Here the CDR3 DNA reads TGCGCCAGCAGCCAAGAACTCCTAGCGGAGATTTATGGTGAGCAGTTCTTC.

The chain is built from TRBV10-3 and TRBJ2-7; 7 bases are a match to TRBD2. After removal of 4 bases from V and 4 bases from J, the junction contained 1 base not matched to a gene. This CDR3 has 12 amino acids. Germline values: CDR1 ENHRY, CDR2 SYGVKD. CDR3 in amino acids: CAISVGGYEQYV. For the CDR3, the DNA is TGTGCCATCAGTGTGGGGGGGTACGAGCAGTACGTC.

The V and J genes are TRBV7-6 and TRBJ2-1; D is uncertain. V lost 2 bases to trimming and J lost 5 bases, with 1 base between them. In germline, CDR1 is SGHVS, CDR2 FNYEAQ. The CDR3 runs to 11 residues. CDR3 bases: TGTGCCAGCAGCTTAAACAATGAGCAGTTCTTC. This encodes CASSLNNEQFF.

The chain uses TRBV6-1 and TRBJ1-2; no reliable D call. The CDR3 extends over 11 amino acids. The germline V gene has CDR1 MNHNS and CDR2 SASEGT. The V gene lost 7 bases and the J gene lost 5 bases, with 8 bases spanning the gap. Here the CDR3 DNA reads TGTGCCAGCACTGAGGGTTATGGCTACACCTTC. Residues: CASTEGYGYTF.